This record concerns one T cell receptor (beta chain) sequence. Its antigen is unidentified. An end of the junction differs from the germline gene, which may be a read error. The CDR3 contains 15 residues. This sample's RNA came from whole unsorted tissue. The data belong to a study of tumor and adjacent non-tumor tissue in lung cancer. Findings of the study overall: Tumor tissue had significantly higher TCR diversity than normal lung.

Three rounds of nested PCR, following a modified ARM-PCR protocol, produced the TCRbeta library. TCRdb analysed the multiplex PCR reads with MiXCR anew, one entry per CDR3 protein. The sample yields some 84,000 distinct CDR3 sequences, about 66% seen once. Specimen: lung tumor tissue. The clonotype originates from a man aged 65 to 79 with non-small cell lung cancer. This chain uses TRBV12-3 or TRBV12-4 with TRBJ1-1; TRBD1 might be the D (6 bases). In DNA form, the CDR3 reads TGTGCAAGCAGCAAAGGACAGATGAAGAACACTGAAGCTTTCTTT. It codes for CASSKGQMKNTEAFF.